This is a list of T cell receptor beta chains from one sample in a study of blood T cells in healthy people across ages. TCRdb ran MiXCR on the 5' RACE reads and lists one entry per CDR3 protein. The table shows 1.5 million to 2 million distinct CDR3 sequences, with just under 50% occurring only once. The source material was blood. The receptors were sampled from a middle-aged woman in good health. CDR3s include the opening cysteine and the closing phenylalanine or tryptophan. A D gene is named only where the DNA matches it firmly. Only part of the rows carry a size: once, few, many, or a class if the clone is expanded.

CDR3 DNA: TGCAGTGCCCAAAACCCGGACAGGGTGAGCGGCTACACCTTC; CDR3 protein: CSAQNPDRVSGYTF; CDR3 length: 14; V gene: TRBV20-1; D gene: TRBD1; J gene: TRBJ1-2; clone size: few
CDR3 DNA: TGTGCCAGCAGTACCAACTGGGGCACAGATACGCAGTATTTT; CDR3 protein: CASSTNWGTDTQYF; CDR3 length: 14; V gene: TRBV6-5; D gene: -; J gene: TRBJ2-3; clone size: few
CDR3 DNA: TGTGCCAGCAGACAAAGAACGACAGGATCGGTAGACAATGAGCAGTTCTTC; CDR3 protein: CASRQRTTGSVDNEQFF; CDR3 length: 17; V gene: TRBV12-3/TRBV12-4; D gene: -; J gene: TRBJ2-1; clone size: -
CDR3 DNA: TGTGCCAGCAGCTTAGGTTCAGTCCCACCGAGGGATACGCAGTATTTT; CDR3 protein: CASSLGSVPPRDTQYF; CDR3 length: 16; V gene: TRBV7-9; D gene: -; J gene: TRBJ2-3; clone size: -
CDR3 DNA: TGTGCTAGCAGCCGTAGCGGGGGGGGAGAGACCCAGTACTTC; CDR3 protein: CASSRSGGGETQYF; CDR3 length: 14; V gene: TRBV7-2; D gene: TRBD2; J gene: TRBJ2-5; clone size: many
CDR3 DNA: TGTGCCAGCGCTTGGGGGGTCCGAACAGATACGCAGTATTTT; CDR3 protein: CASAWGVRTDTQYF; CDR3 length: 14; V gene: TRBV25-1; D gene: -; J gene: TRBJ2-3; clone size: -
CDR3 DNA: TGTGCCAGCAGTCCGACGGACAGGGGGCAAGGCTACACCTTC; CDR3 protein: CASSPTDRGQGYTF; CDR3 length: 14; V gene: TRBV28; D gene: TRBD1; J gene: TRBJ1-2; clone size: -
CDR3 DNA: TGCAGTGCTAGCAAGTCTAGCACAGATACGCAGTATTTT; CDR3 protein: CSASKSSTDTQYF; CDR3 length: 13; V gene: TRBV20-1; D gene: -; J gene: TRBJ2-3; clone size: -
CDR3 DNA: TGTGCCAGCAAGGCTACAGGGCTCGCTGAAGCTTTCTTT; CDR3 protein: CASKATGLAEAFF; CDR3 length: 13; V gene: TRBV6-1; D gene: -; J gene: TRBJ1-1; clone size: -
CDR3 DNA: TGCAGCGTTGGACACAGAAACTATGGCTACACCTTC; CDR3 protein: CSVGHRNYGYTF; CDR3 length: 12; V gene: TRBV29-1; D gene: -; J gene: TRBJ1-2; clone size: -
CDR3 DNA: TGTGCTAGCAGCCCCACGTTGGGTACAGCTTCCGATACGCAGTATTTT; CDR3 protein: CASSPTLGTASDTQYF; CDR3 length: 16; V gene: TRBV7-7; D gene: -; J gene: TRBJ2-3; clone size: -
CDR3 DNA: TGTGCCAGCAGCCTTGGGACTGCCGGGGGGAATGAGCAGTTCTTC; CDR3 protein: CASSLGTAGGNEQFF; CDR3 length: 15; V gene: TRBV7-2; D gene: TRBD2; J gene: TRBJ2-1; clone size: few
CDR3 DNA: TGCAGTGCTAGCGAGACGGGACACGCGTACAATGAGCAGTTCTTC; CDR3 protein: CSASETGHAYNEQFF; CDR3 length: 15; V gene: TRBV20-1; D gene: -; J gene: TRBJ2-1; clone size: -
CDR3 DNA: TGTGCCAGCAAGGAAAGATACAATGAGCAGTTCTTC; CDR3 protein: CASKERYNEQFF; CDR3 length: 12; V gene: TRBV6-2/TRBV6-3; D gene: -; J gene: TRBJ2-1; clone size: -
CDR3 DNA: TGTGCCAGCAGCCAAGAAGGTACGTCCCGATATGGCTACACCTTC; CDR3 protein: CASSQEGTSRYGYTF; CDR3 length: 15; V gene: TRBV4-2; D gene: -; J gene: TRBJ1-2; clone size: -
CDR3 DNA: TGTGCCAGCAGTGAAGAAGGCGGCGCCGGGGGAGATACGCAGTATTTT; CDR3 protein: CASSEEGGAGGDTQYF; CDR3 length: 16; V gene: TRBV2; D gene: -; J gene: TRBJ2-3; clone size: -
CDR3 DNA: TGTGCCAGCAGCGAACCTGGTCGGCGGGGGGGCACAGATACGCAGTATTTT; CDR3 protein: CASSEPGRRGGTDTQYF; CDR3 length: 17; V gene: TRBV6-5; D gene: TRBD2; J gene: TRBJ2-3; clone size: -
CDR3 DNA: TGTGCCAGCAGCTTACCGGGGGGGCAACATATTACGCAGTATTTT; CDR3 protein: CASSLPGGQHITQYF; CDR3 length: 15; V gene: TRBV7-2; D gene: TRBD2; J gene: TRBJ2-3; clone size: -
CDR3 DNA: TGTGCCAGCAGCTCGAAGCGGGGGGGCTCCTACAATGAGCAGTTCTTC; CDR3 protein: CASSSKRGGSYNEQFF; CDR3 length: 16; V gene: TRBV7-2; D gene: TRBD2; J gene: TRBJ2-1; clone size: -
CDR3 DNA: TGTGCCTCTAAAATGGGAGCGGGGGGGCCCGATACGCAGTATTTT; CDR3 protein: CASKMGAGGPDTQYF; CDR3 length: 15; V gene: TRBV7-2; D gene: TRBD2; J gene: TRBJ2-3; clone size: -
CDR3 DNA: TGCAGTGCTAGAAGGGTGAGCTCCTACAATGAGCAGTACTTC; CDR3 protein: CSARRVSSYNEQYF; CDR3 length: 14; V gene: TRBV20-1; D gene: -; J gene: TRBJ2-7; clone size: few
CDR3 DNA: TGTGCCAGCAGTTACCAAGCCGAGAGCTCCTACAATGAGCAGTTCTTC; CDR3 protein: CASSYQAESSYNEQFF; CDR3 length: 16; V gene: TRBV6-2/TRBV6-3; D gene: -; J gene: TRBJ2-1; clone size: once
CDR3 DNA: TGCGCCAGCAGCCAAGAACATGCGAATGAAAAACTGTTTTTT; CDR3 protein: CASSQEHANEKLFF; CDR3 length: 14; V gene: TRBV4-1; D gene: -; J gene: TRBJ1-4; clone size: -
CDR3 DNA: TGTGCCAGCAGCCCTTCGGGTTTGTATGGCTACACCTTC; CDR3 protein: CASSPSGLYGYTF; CDR3 length: 13; V gene: TRBV11-2; D gene: -; J gene: TRBJ1-2; clone size: few
CDR3 DNA: TGTGCCAGCAGAGACAGGGGGCTCTACAATGAGCAGTTCTTC; CDR3 protein: CASRDRGLYNEQFF; CDR3 length: 14; V gene: TRBV6-5; D gene: TRBD1; J gene: TRBJ2-1; clone size: -
CDR3 DNA: TGTGCCAGCAGTTTAGACGGGGGGGTTGTTCAAGATACGCAGTATTTT; CDR3 protein: CASSLDGGVVQDTQYF; CDR3 length: 16; V gene: TRBV28; D gene: TRBD2; J gene: TRBJ2-3; clone size: -
CDR3 DNA: TGTGCCAGCACCGACAGGGGCCTCTGGGATGAGCAGTTCTTC; CDR3 protein: CASTDRGLWDEQFF; CDR3 length: 14; V gene: TRBV5-4; D gene: TRBD1; J gene: TRBJ2-1; clone size: -
CDR3 DNA: TGTGCCACCAGCAACCGACAGGGTGGTTCCTACGAGCAGTACTTC; CDR3 protein: CATSNRQGGSYEQYF; CDR3 length: 15; V gene: TRBV15; D gene: TRBD1; J gene: TRBJ2-7; clone size: -
CDR3 DNA: TGTGCCAGCAGCCCCGCACCTCTGCGCTCCTACGAGCAGTACTTC; CDR3 protein: CASSPAPLRSYEQYF; CDR3 length: 15; V gene: TRBV7-8; D gene: -; J gene: TRBJ2-7; clone size: -
CDR3 DNA: TGTGCCAGCACCTGGGAGACAGGGGGTTCCTACACCTTC; CDR3 protein: CASTWETGGSYTF; CDR3 length: 13; V gene: TRBV3-1; D gene: TRBD1; J gene: TRBJ1-2; clone size: -